The TCR beta chain under discussion was sequenced for a study of T cells in localized non-small cell lung cancer. Germline assignment: CDR1 MNHNS and CDR2 SASEGT. There are 16 residues in the CDR3. V lost 2 bases and J lost 4; bases outside the gene matches: 10. Clones were sequenced by immunoSEQ multiplex PCR, and TCRdb holds only the in-frame ones, with some missing. The sample includes approximately 10,000 clones, roughly four fifths of them seen just once. This clone occurred a few times. Antigen specificity is unknown. The study's findings and limits: Overall survival was longer when the density of T cells in the blood was higher.

This receptor was identified in a female donor aged 60 or older with stage II lung adenocarcinoma. The chain couples TRBV6-1 to TRBJ2-5, with 7 bases lining up with TRBD2. The sequencing here drew on peripheral blood mononuclear cells, taken before any cancer treatment. CDR3 DNA sequence: TGTGCCAGCAGTGAATTTCGGCGGGGGATAGCAGAGACCCAGTACTTC. This codes for CASSEFRRGIAETQYF.